One sample yielded the 20 T cell receptor beta chains listed below, sequenced in a study. Treg sorting used a CD4+CD25+CD127-/low gate. TCRdb itself ran the 5' RACE reads through MiXCR, one entry per CDR3 protein. The sample contains a few thousand distinct CDR3 sequences, approximately 72% of which appear only once. Material for sequencing was Tregs sorted from blood. The source is a female donor with breast cancer.

The chain links TRBV7-3 to TRBJ2-1; no clear D. Per the germline V gene, CDR1 is SGHTA and CDR2 is FQGTGA. The CDR3 runs to 13 residues. Trimming pared 5 bases from V and 6 bases from J, leaving 11 bases between. DNA of the CDR3: TGTGCCAGCAGCCCAGGAGCACCCAATGAGCAGTTCTTC. Amino acids: CASSPGAPNEQFF. Filled out from reference TRBV7-3 and TRBJ2-1, the complete variable domain reads GAGVSQTPSNKVTEKGKYVELRCDPISGHTALYWYRQSLGQGPEFLIYFQGTGAADDSGLPNDRFFAVRPEGSVSTLKIQRTERGDSAVYLCASSPGAPNEQFFGPGTRLTVL.

The chain joins TRBV20-1 to TRBJ2-5; 14 bases line up with TRBD2. The CDR3 totals 12 residues. The germline gives CDR1 DFQATT, CDR2 SNEGSKA (reference sequence). V lost 6 bases and J lost 9; bases outside the gene matches: 3. CDR3 in amino acids: CSARLAGGAQYF. The CDR3 DNA is TGCAGTGCGAGACTAGCGGGAGGGGCCCAGTACTTC.

This chain uses TRBV27 with TRBJ2-7, with 13 bases fitting TRBD2. Looked up from germline, CDR1 is MNHEY and CDR2 is SMNVEV (reference sequence). J gave up 4 bases and V 3 bases, and 0 bases lay outside the gene matches. The CDR3 totals 14 residues. CDR3 coding DNA: TGTGCCAGCAGTTTGACTAGCGGGAGGTACGAGCAGTACTTC. Translated: CASSLTSGRYEQYF.

The V and J genes are TRBV10-2 and TRBJ2-7; D unclear. CDR3 length: 12 residues. Trimming cost V 0 bases and J 5 bases, with 5 bases left between them. Germline CDR1 WSHSY, CDR2 SAAADI. The CDR3 region has the DNA TGCGCCAGCAGTGAGTCGTACCACGAGCAGTACTTC. The encoded protein is CASSESYHEQYF.

The table lists this clonotype with a count of one. This rearrangement joins TRBV7-6 to TRBJ2-1; possible D gene TRBD2, 5 bases. This CDR3 comprises 13 residues. V was shortened by 8 bases and J by 9 bases, with 17 bases between the two germline ends. In germline, CDR1 is SGHVS, CDR2 FNYEAQ. The CDR3 region is CASSRGSWGEQFF. CDR3 coding DNA: TGTGCCAGCTCCCGAGGGTCCTGGGGTGAGCAGTTCTTC.

This clonotype was observed a single time. The V and J genes are TRBV6-5 and TRBJ1-2; the D is unclear. The germline V and J ends were trimmed by 6 bases and 6 bases, with 11 bases remaining between them. CDR3 size: 12 residues. Germline V lookup: CDR1 MNHEY, CDR2 SVGAGI. The CDR3 reads CASSSPPDGYTF. DNA for the CDR3: TGTGCCAGCAGCTCCCCCCCCGATGGCTACACCTTC.

The chain carries TRBV5-6 and TRBJ2-7; the D is unclear. With 0 bases removed from V and 1 base from J, the gap between germline ends came to 14 bases. Germline loops: CDR1 SGHDT, CDR2 YYEEEE. The CDR3 extends over 16 amino acids. The CDR3 loop is CASSLAGRGKSYEQYF. The CDR3, as DNA: TGTGCCAGCAGCTTGGCAGGACGCGGAAAGTCCTACGAGCAGTACTTC.

This rearrangement joins TRBV29-1 to TRBJ1-2, with TRBD1 matching over 7 bases. The CDR3 extends over 13 amino acids. Germline CDR1 reads SQVTM; CDR2 reads ANQGSEA. V shed 5 bases, J shed 2 bases, and the junction held 5 bases outside the gene matches. CDR3 bases: TGCAGCGTTAAGGGGGCGACCAACTATGGCTACACCTTC. Translated: CSVKGATNYGYTF.

This chain joins TRBV4-2 and TRBJ2-7; 11 bases map to TRBD2. CDR1 is LGHNA, CDR2 YNFKEQ, per germline. After removal of 5 bases from V and 4 bases from J, the junction contained 7 bases not matched to a gene. CDR3 length equals 15 residues. The CDR3 protein is CASSEVRLAGYEQYF. The CDR3 nucleotides are TGTGCCAGCAGCGAGGTGAGACTAGCGGGGTACGAGCAGTACTTC.

J is TRBJ2-3 and V is TRBV6-5; D may match TRBD1 or TRBD2 (5 bases each). The CDR3 loop spans 16 amino acids. The V and J ends lost 0 bases and 5 bases respectively, with 15 bases between them. In germline, CDR1 is MNHEY, CDR2 SVGAGI. The CDR3 reads CASSYSGGEGIDTQYF. DNA of the CDR3: TGTGCCAGCAGTTACTCTGGGGGAGAAGGTATAGATACGCAGTATTTT.

V is TRBV29-1 and J is TRBJ2-7; D is unresolved. The CDR3 consists of 12 residues. Per the germline V gene, CDR1 is SQVTM and CDR2 is ANQGSEA. Deletions cut 1 base from V and 4 bases from J, with 8 bases between. This chain's CDR3 is CSVEGGRYEQYF. CDR3 coding DNA: TGCAGCGTTGAAGGAGGTAGATACGAGCAGTACTTC.

The chain joins TRBV5-6 to TRBJ2-3, with no clear D. The CDR3 is 15 amino acids. V lost 2 bases, J lost 4 bases, and 14 bases lay in between. Germline assignment: CDR1 SGHDT and CDR2 YYEEEE. The CDR3 here is CASSFALVVPDTQYF. The CDR3, as DNA: TGTGCCAGCAGCTTTGCTCTAGTAGTTCCAGATACGCAGTATTTT.

This clonotype came up once. The V call is TRBV30, the J call TRBJ1-1; D perhaps matches TRBD1 (6 bases). The germline V gene encodes CDR1 GTSNPN and CDR2 SVGIG (reference sequence). The CDR3 is 12 residues long. The V and J ends lost 8 bases and 3 bases respectively, with 13 bases between them. The CDR3 DNA reads TGTGCCGCTTCAGGGGATGACACTGAAGCTTTCTTT. Amino acid sequence: CAASGDDTEAFF.

V is TRBV11-2 and J is TRBJ2-4; D not resolved. The CDR3 extends over 14 amino acids. V was shortened by 1 base and J by 4 bases, with 8 bases between the two germline ends. CDR1 is SGHAT, CDR2 FQNNGV, per germline. CDR3: CASSLGHQKNIQYF. Written as DNA, the CDR3 is TGTGCCAGCAGCTTAGGGCATCAAAAAAACATTCAGTACTTC.

The chain joins TRBV29-1 to TRBJ2-5; 7 bases agree with TRBD1. In germline, CDR1 is SQVTM, CDR2 ANQGSEA. The CDR3 is made up of 13 amino acids. Trimming at V came to 6 bases and at J to 2 bases, leaving 6 bases not matched to a gene. Written as DNA, the CDR3 is TGCAGCGTCCCGGGACAGCAACAAGAGACCCAGTACTTC. Its protein product is CSVPGQQQETQYF. Drawing the rest from reference TRBV29-1 and TRBJ2-5, the complete variable domain is SAVISQKPSRDICQRGTSLTIQCQVDSQVTMMFWYRQQPGQSLTLIATANQGSEATYESGFVIDKFPISRPNLTFSTLTVSNMSPEDSSIYLCSVPGQQQETQYFGPGTRLLVL.

Remarks on this clonotype: One end of the junction varies from germline; a read error may be responsible. V and J are TRBV20-1 and TRBJ2-7, with 11 positions matching TRBD2. The length of the CDR3 is 14 residues. Germline V gene lookup returns CDR1 DFQATT and CDR2 SNEGSKA (reference sequence). This chain's CDR3 is CSATGLAESYEQYF. The CDR3 bases are TGCAGCGCTACGGGACTAGCGGAATCCTACGAGCAGTACTTC.

In this sample, this clonotype is large. The V and J genes are TRBV20-1 and TRBJ1-6; the D gene is possibly TRBD1 (5 bases). Germline CDR1 reads DFQATT; CDR2 reads SNEGSKA (reference sequence). This CDR3 has 14 residues. V lost 2 bases and J 5 bases, leaving 10 bases between the germline ends. This CDR3 is CSARQGRDNSPLHF. As DNA, the CDR3 is TGCAGTGCTAGACAGGGTCGAGATAATTCACCCCTCCACTTT.

The chain joins TRBV4-1 to TRBJ1-5; no definite D call. CDR3 length: 16 residues. Germline V gives CDR1 MGHRA, CDR2 YSYEKL. Trimming pared 1 base from V and 3 bases from J, leaving 13 bases between. The CDR3 region is CASSQVLGMDNQPQHF. CDR3 nucleotide sequence: TGCGCCAGCAGCCAAGTGCTGGGAATGGACAATCAGCCCCAGCATTTT.

V is TRBV7-6 and J is TRBJ1-2; D unclear. Germline V CDR1 and CDR2: SGHVS, FNYEAQ. Trimming shortened V by 3 bases and J by 8 bases, and 7 bases separated the two germline ends. This CDR3 spans 11 amino acids. CDR3 DNA: TGTGCCAGCAGCTTGGGATGGGGCTACACCTTC. Protein: CASSLGWGYTF.

In this sample, this clonotype turned up a few times. In DNA, the CDR3 is TGCGCCAGCAGCACGTCCGGCGGGGGGCCTTCCTACGAGCAGTACTTC. Translation gives CASSTSGGGPSYEQYF. This chain connects TRBV5-1 to TRBJ2-7; 8 bases map to TRBD2. Germline CDR1 is SGHRS and CDR2 is YFSETQ. V trimming: 4 bases; J trimming: 1 base; junction bases outside the gene matches: 10. This CDR3 contains 16 residues.